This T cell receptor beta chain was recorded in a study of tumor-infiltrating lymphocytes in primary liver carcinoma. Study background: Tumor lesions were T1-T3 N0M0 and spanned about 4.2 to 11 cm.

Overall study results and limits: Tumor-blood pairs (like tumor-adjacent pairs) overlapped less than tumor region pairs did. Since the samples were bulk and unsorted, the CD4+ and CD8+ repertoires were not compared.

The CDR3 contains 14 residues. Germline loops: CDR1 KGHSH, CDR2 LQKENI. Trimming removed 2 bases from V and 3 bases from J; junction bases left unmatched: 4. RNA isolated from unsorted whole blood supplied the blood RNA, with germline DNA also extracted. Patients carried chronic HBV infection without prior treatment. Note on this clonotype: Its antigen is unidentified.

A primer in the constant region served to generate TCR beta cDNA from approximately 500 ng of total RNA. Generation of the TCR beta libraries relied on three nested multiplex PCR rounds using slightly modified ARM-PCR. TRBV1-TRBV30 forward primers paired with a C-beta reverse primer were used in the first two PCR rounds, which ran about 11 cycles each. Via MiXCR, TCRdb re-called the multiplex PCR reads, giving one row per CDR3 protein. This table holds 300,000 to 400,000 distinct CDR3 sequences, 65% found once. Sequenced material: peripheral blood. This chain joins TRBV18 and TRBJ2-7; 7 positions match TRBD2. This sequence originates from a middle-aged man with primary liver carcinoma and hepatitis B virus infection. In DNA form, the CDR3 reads TGTGCCAGCTCACCAGTCTGGACTAGCTACGAGCAGTACTTC. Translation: CASSPVWTSYEQYF.